The clone carrying this T cell receptor (beta chain) was counted a single time. This specimen belongs to a study of blood T cell repertoires in COVID-19. The authors' processing: The assay estimated nucleated cells by amplifying reference gene primers. Measured with immunoSEQ multiplex PCR; TCRdb has only the in-frame clones, and not every one. The V and J calls and clone size are taken from that table; D and trimming were inferred from the DNA. The sample shows 130,000 or so clones, about 86% of them seen only once. V gave up 5 bases and J gave up 11 bases, with 18 bases separating them. This CDR3 comprises 13 residues. Germline-derived CDR1 and CDR2 are ENHRY and SYGVKD.

The rearrangement uses TRBV10-3 and TRBJ1-1; D unresolved. The sequenced sample consisted of peripheral blood. This clonotype originated in a woman aged 60-75 years with acute or convalescent COVID-19. CDR3 DNA: TGTGCCATCAGTCCAACCGAGGAGATCCTGGCTTTCTTT. Protein: CAISPTEEILAFF.